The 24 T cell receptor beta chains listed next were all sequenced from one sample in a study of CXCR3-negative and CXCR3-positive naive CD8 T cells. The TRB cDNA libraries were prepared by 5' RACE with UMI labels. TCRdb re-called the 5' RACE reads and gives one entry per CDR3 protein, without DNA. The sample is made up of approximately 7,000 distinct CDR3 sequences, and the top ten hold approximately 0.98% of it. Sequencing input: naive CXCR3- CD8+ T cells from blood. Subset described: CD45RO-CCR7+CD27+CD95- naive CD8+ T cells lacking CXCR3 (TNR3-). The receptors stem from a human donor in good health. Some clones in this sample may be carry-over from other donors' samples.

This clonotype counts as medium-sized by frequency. CDR3 amino acids: CASSLGGQDTEAFF. V gene TRBV19 combines with J gene TRBJ1-1; TCRdb proposes TRBD1, but this gene call is untestable without DNA. Germline CDR1 and CDR2: LNHDA and SQIVND (reference sequence). The CDR3 is 14 amino acids.

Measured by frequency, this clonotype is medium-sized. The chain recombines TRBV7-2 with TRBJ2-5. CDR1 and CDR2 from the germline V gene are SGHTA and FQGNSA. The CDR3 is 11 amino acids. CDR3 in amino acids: CASRGQETQYF.

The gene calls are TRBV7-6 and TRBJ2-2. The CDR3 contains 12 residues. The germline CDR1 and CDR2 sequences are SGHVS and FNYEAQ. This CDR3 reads CASSLGVGELFF.

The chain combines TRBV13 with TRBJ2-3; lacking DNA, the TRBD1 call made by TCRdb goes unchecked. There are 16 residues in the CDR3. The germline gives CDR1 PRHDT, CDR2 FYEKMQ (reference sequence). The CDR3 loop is CASSHPGQGFADTQYF.

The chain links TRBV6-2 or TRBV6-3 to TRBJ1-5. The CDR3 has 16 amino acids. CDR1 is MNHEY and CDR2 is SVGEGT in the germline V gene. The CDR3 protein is CASSYSGHTSNQPQHF.

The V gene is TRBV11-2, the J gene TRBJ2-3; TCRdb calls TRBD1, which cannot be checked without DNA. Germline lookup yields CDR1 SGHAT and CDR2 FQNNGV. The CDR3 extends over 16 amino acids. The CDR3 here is CASSLVLQGSTDTQYF.

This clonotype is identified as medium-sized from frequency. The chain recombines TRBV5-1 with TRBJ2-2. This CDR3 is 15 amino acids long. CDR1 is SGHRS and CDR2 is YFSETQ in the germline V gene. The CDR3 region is CASSLESDHTGELFF.

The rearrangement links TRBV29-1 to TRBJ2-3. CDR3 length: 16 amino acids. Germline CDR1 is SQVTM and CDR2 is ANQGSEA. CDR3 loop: CSAAETDLSGTDTQYF.

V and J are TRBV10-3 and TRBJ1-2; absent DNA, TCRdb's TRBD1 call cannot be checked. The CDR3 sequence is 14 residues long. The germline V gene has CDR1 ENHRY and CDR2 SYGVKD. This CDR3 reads CAIRDPGFGYGYTF.

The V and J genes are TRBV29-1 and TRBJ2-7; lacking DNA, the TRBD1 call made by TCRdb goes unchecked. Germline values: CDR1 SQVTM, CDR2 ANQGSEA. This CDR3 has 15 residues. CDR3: CSVEGQGETYPEQYF.

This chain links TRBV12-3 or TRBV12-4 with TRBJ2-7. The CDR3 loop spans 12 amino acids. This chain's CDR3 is CASTDSSYEQYF.

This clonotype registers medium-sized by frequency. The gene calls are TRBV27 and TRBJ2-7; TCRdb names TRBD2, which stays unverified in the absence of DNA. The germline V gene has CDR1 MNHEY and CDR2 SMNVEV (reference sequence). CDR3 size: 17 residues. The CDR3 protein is CASSPGLAGGPGYEQYF.

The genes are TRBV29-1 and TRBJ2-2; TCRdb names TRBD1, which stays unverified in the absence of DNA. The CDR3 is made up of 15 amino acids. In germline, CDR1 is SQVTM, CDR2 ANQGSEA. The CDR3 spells CSVGQDSGNTGELFF.

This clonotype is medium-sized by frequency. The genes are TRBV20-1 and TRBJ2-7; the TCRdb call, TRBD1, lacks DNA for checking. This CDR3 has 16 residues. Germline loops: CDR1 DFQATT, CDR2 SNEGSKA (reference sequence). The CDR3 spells CSARDPGTGQIYEQYF.

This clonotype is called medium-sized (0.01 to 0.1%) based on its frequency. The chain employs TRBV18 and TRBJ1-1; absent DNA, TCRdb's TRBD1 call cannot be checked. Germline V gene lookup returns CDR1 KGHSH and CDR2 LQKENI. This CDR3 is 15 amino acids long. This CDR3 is CASSPQGQGRTEAFF.

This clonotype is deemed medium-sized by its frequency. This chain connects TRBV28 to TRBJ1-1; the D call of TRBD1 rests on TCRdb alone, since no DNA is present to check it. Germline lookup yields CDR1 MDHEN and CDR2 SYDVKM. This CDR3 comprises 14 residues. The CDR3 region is CASSPLDRNTEAFF.

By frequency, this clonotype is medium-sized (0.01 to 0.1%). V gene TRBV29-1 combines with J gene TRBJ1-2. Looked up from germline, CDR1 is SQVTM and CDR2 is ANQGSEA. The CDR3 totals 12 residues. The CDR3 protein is CSVFSEGRGYTF.

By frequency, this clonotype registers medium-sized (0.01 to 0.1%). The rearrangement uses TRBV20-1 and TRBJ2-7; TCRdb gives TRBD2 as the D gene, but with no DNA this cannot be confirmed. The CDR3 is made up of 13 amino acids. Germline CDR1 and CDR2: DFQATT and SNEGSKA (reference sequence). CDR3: CSANRDFAYEQYF.

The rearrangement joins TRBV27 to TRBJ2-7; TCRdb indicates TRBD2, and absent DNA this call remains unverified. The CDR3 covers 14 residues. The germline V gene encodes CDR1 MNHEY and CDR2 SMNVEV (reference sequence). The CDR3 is CASAGTSGLREQYF.

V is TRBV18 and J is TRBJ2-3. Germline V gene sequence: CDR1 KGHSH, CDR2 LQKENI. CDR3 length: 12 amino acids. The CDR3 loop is CASSPGTDTQYF.

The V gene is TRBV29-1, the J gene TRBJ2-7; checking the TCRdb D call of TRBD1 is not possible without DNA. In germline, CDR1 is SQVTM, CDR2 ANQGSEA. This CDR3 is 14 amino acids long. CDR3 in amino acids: CSVATGAGTVEQYF.

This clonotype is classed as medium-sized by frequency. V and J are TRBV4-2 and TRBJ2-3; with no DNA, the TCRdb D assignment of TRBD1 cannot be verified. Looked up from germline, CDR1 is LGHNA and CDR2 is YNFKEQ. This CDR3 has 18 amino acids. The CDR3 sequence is CASSQVGVGDTNTDTQYF.

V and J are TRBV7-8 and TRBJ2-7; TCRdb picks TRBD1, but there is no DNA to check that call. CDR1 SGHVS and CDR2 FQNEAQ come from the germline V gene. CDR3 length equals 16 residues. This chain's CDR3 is CASSLAVPGGSYEQYF.

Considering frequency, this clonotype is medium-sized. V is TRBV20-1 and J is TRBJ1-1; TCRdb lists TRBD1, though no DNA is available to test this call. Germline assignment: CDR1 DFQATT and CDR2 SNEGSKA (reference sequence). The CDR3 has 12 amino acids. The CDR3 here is CSARRGPTEAFF.